The 15 T cell receptor beta chains listed next were all sequenced from one sample in a study of control samples from healthy donors and cancer patients. The assay was immunoSEQ multiplex PCR, and TCRdb's table has in-frame clones only and misses some. The repertoire consists of 98,000 or so clones, with about 80% occurring once and the leading ten covering roughly a tenth. The sequencing sample was made of blood. Every receptor here comes from a woman in her thirties in good health.

This clone was recorded a few times. V gene TRBV5-1 combines with J gene TRBJ2-7; no definite D call. This CDR3 region has 15 residues. Germline V CDR1 and CDR2: SGHRS, YFSETQ. The ends were cut back, 0 bases at V and 0 bases at J, with 10 bases in the middle. CDR3 sequence: CASSLDAHSSYEQYF. CDR3 DNA: TGCGCCAGCAGCTTGGATGCACACTCCTCCTACGAGCAGTACTTC.

The chain links TRBV20-1 to TRBJ1-5, with 9 bases lining up with TRBD1. The CDR3 runs 14 residues. Germline V gives CDR1 DFQATT, CDR2 SNEGSKA (reference sequence). J was trimmed by 3 bases and V by 3 bases; bases with no gene match: 3. CDR3 sequence (DNA): TGCAGTGCTAGTCGACAGGGGGTCAATCAGCCCCAGCATTTT. It translates to CSASRQGVNQPQHF.

This clone was seen a single time. Different DNA sequences within this sample yield the same CDR3. The chain combines TRBV6-2 or TRBV6-3 with TRBJ2-7; 7 positions agree with TRBD1. This CDR3 region has 14 residues. In germline, CDR1 is MNHEY, CDR2 SVGEGT. J was trimmed by 4 bases and V by 4 bases; bases with no gene match: 7. CDR3 nucleotide sequence: TGTGCCAGCAGTTGGACAGGCGGCGGGTACGAGCAGTACTTC. This gives the protein CASSWTGGGYEQYF.

The chain uses TRBV11-2 and TRBJ1-2; D not certain. Trimming took 0 bases from V and 6 from J, leaving 2 bases between them. Per germline, CDR1 SGHAT and CDR2 FQNNGV. The CDR3 extends over 11 amino acids. The DNA for the CDR3 is TGTGCCAGCAGCTTAGATCATGGCTACACCTTC. Translated: CASSLDHGYTF.

In DNA, the CDR3 is TGTGCCAGCAGCGAACCACTCGGCGGGCCCCAGCATTTT. Its translation: CASSEPLGGPQHF. The V and J genes are TRBV2 and TRBJ1-5; the D is unclear. CDR3 size: 13 residues. V lost 6 bases and J lost 9, with 15 bases in between. Germline V CDR1 and CDR2: SNHLY, FYNNEI.

The V gene is TRBV15, the J gene TRBJ2-3; 7 bases agree with TRBD1. Germline V CDR1 and CDR2: LNHNV, YYDKDF (reference sequence). Unmatched junction bases numbered 2, after V lost 5 bases and J lost 0 bases. This CDR3 is 14 amino acids long. The CDR3 region is CATSPDRSTDTQYF. The CDR3 DNA follows: TGTGCCACCAGCCCGGACAGGAGCACAGATACGCAGTATTTT.

This clone has just one count. This chain links TRBV15 with TRBJ2-6; D not certain. With 4 bases removed from V and 2 bases from J, the gap between germline ends came to 6 bases. Germline assignment: CDR1 LNHNV and CDR2 YYDKDF (reference sequence). The CDR3 sequence is 14 residues long. CDR3: CATSTEPGANVLTF. The CDR3 nucleotides are TGTGCCACCAGCACAGAACCTGGGGCCAACGTCCTGACTTTC.

The chain recombines TRBV18 with TRBJ1-2, with D perhaps matching TRBD1 (6 bases). The CDR3 runs 14 residues. Trimming removed 5 bases at V and 4 bases at J, with 14 bases between. Germline CDR1 reads KGHSH; CDR2 reads LQKENI. CDR3 bases: TGTGCCAGCTCAAGAGGGGACACTGCCTATGGCTACACCTTC. Translation: CASSRGDTAYGYTF.

This chain joins TRBV4-3 and TRBJ1-1, with D hard to call. The V gene lost 0 bases and the J gene lost 0 bases, with 20 bases spanning the gap. There are 19 residues in the CDR3. Germline V gene data show CDR1 as LGHNA and CDR2 as YSLEER. CDR3 nucleotides: TGCGCCAGCAGCCAAGATCTACCAGGCCAAATCATGATGAACACTGAAGCTTTCTTT. It yields the protein CASSQDLPGQIMMNTEAFF.

The genes are TRBV5-6 and TRBJ1-2; possible D gene TRBD1, 5 bases. The CDR3 spans 15 residues. CDR1 is SGHDT, CDR2 YYEEEE, per germline. V was trimmed by 0 bases and J by 5 bases, leaving 14 bases between them. CDR3 sequence: CASSLDLGKGYGYTF. In nucleotides, the CDR3 is TGTGCCAGCAGCTTGGATCTGGGAAAGGGGTATGGCTACACCTTC.

The chain combines TRBV19 with TRBJ2-5; D possibly corresponds to TRBD1 (6 bases). Germline CDR1 is LNHDA and CDR2 is SQIVND (reference sequence). V lost 4 bases, J lost 2 bases, and 11 bases lay in between. The CDR3 loop spans 14 amino acids. For the CDR3, the DNA is TGTGCCAGTAGTACCTTAGGGGGACAAGAGACCCAGTACTTC. Its protein product is CASSTLGGQETQYF.

The chain employs TRBV6-2 or TRBV6-3 and TRBJ2-7; tentative D call: TRBD1 (6 bases). CDR1 is MNHEY, CDR2 SVGEGT, per germline. This CDR3 spans 14 amino acids. Trimming left V 2 bases short and J 6 bases short, with 14 bases between. This CDR3 is CASSYNRAAVEQYF. CDR3 bases: TGTGCCAGCAGTTACAACAGGGCGGCCGTCGAGCAGTACTTC.

This clone occurred once. J is TRBJ2-5 and V is TRBV21-1; the listed D gene, TRBD2, was not tested against the DNA. TRBV21-1 is labeled a pseudogene. The CDR3 is 14 residues long. CDR3 residues: CASMVAGGGETQYF. The DNA for the CDR3 is TGTGCCAGCATGGTGGCGGGGGGGGGCGAGACCCAGTACTTC.

The chain joins TRBV4-2 to TRBJ2-1, with D perhaps TRBD1 or TRBD2 (6 bases each). Germline CDR1 and CDR2: LGHNA and YNFKEQ. V was clipped by 1 base and J by 7 bases, with 14 bases between them. CDR3 length: 15 residues. The CDR3 loop is CASSQAGEVPNEQFF. In DNA form, the CDR3 reads TGTGCCAGCAGCCAAGCAGGGGAGGTTCCAAATGAGCAGTTCTTC.

The J gene is TRBJ2-3, the V gene TRBV24-1; the match to TRBD2 covers 10 bases. Germline V gene sequence: CDR1 KGHDR, CDR2 SFDVKD. This CDR3 is 17 amino acids long. V shed 3 bases, J shed 3 bases, and the junction held 8 bases outside the gene matches. CDR3 sequence: CATSDPTPSGGTDTQYF. CDR3 nucleotide sequence: TGTGCCACCAGTGATCCGACACCTAGCGGGGGAACAGATACGCAGTATTTT.